These 8 T cell receptor beta chains came from one sample sequenced in a study of blood T cell repertoires in COVID-19. The protocol was immunoSEQ multiplex PCR, while the TCRdb copy is restricted to in-frame clones and leaves out a portion. This sample carries under 250,000 clones, 70% to 90% of them seen once, and the ten largest clones take 9.5% to 14%. What was sequenced was PBMCs or T cells enriched from blood (not recorded which). The receptors were sampled from a man aged 25 to 40 who had recovered from COVID-19.

The chain links TRBV5-1 to TRBJ1-1; D possibly corresponds to TRBD1 (6 bases). The CDR3 has 12 residues. The V gene's germline CDR1 is SGHRS and CDR2 YFSETQ. The V and J ends lost 6 bases and 5 bases respectively, with 11 bases between them. The DNA of the CDR3 is TGCGCCAGCACCGGGGGGCGAACTGAAGCTTTCTTT. The encoded protein is CASTGGRTEAFF.

The genes are TRBV7-9 and TRBJ1-5; D gene unclear. CDR3 size: 13 residues. Trimming took 5 bases from V and 9 from J, leaving 14 bases between them. The V gene's germline CDR1 is SEHNR and CDR2 FQNEAQ (reference sequence). The CDR3 loop reads CASSAYDSPPQHF. CDR3 bases: TGTGCCAGCAGCGCCTATGATTCCCCGCCCCAGCATTTT.

This rearrangement joins TRBV7-2 to TRBJ1-3; tentative D call: TRBD1 (6 bases). CDR3 length: 14 amino acids. Trimming stripped 6 bases from V and 0 bases from J, with 9 bases between. CDR1 and CDR2 (germline): SGHTA, FQGNSA. CDR3 residues: CASRDSSSGNTIYF. As DNA, the CDR3 is TGTGCCAGCAGGGACAGTAGCTCTGGAAACACCATATATTTT.

The gene calls are TRBV7-8 and TRBJ1-2; 7 bases agree with TRBD1. The V gene's germline CDR1 is SGHVS and CDR2 FQNEAQ. The CDR3 is made up of 13 amino acids. V lost 5 bases to trimming and J lost 5 bases; unmatched junction nucleotides: 5. The CDR3 region is CASSNGQDYGYTF. CDR3 bases: TGTGCCAGCAGCAACGGACAGGATTATGGCTACACCTTC.

The chain combines TRBV27 with TRBJ1-3; D ambiguous. Trimming cost V 6 bases and J 0 bases, with 9 bases left between them. CDR1 and CDR2 (germline): MNHEY, SMNVEV (reference sequence). The CDR3 is 14 residues long. As DNA, the CDR3 is TGTGCCAGCAGCCTACAGAGCTCTGGAAACACCATATATTTT. Its translation is CASSLQSSGNTIYF.

The count of this clone is one. The gene calls are TRBV19 and TRBJ1-2; the match to TRBD1 covers 7 bases. Per germline, CDR1 LNHDA and CDR2 SQIVND (reference sequence). This CDR3 is built from 14 residues. V shed 6 bases and J 4 bases; nucleotides not matched to a gene: 8. The chain's CDR3 is CASSLEGQRYGYTF. DNA for the CDR3: TGTGCCAGTAGCCTAGAGGGACAGCGCTATGGCTACACCTTC.

The count of this clone is one. The V and J genes are TRBV5-1 and TRBJ2-3; TRBD2 aligns across 7 bases. The J segment lost 0 bases and the V segment lost 4 bases, leaving 5 bases of the junction unmatched. This CDR3 has 15 amino acids. The germline V gene has CDR1 SGHRS and CDR2 YFSETQ. The CDR3, as DNA: TGCGCCAGCAGCAACCTAGCGGTTAGCACAGATACGCAGTATTTT. Protein sequence: CASSNLAVSTDTQYF.

The chain employs TRBV1 and TRBJ2-1; no check of the table's D call, TRBD2, against the DNA was made. TRBV1 represents a pseudogene. This CDR3 has 13 residues. CDR3 amino acids: CTSSLGSLFGQFF. CDR3 nucleotides: TGCACCAGCAGCCTAGGGAGCCTTTTCGGGCAGTTCTTC.